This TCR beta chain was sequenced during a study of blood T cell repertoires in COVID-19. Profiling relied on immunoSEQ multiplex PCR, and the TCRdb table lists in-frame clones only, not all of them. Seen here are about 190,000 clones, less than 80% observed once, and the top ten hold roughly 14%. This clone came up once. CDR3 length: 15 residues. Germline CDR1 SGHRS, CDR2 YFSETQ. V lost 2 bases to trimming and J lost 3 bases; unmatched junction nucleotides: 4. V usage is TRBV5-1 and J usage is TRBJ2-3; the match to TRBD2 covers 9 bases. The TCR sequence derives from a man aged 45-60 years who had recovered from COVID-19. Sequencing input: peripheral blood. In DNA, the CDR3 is TGCGCCAGCAGCTTTAGCGGGAGTAAAACAGATACGCAGTATTTT. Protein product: CASSFSGSKTDTQYF.